The 21 T cell receptor beta chains presented below share a single source sample, sequenced in a study of technical replicates of blood from a handful of donors. The protocol was immunoSEQ multiplex PCR, while the TCRdb copy is restricted to in-frame clones and leaves out a portion. This table holds about 59,000 clones, 93% found once. The source material was PBMCs. The receptor source for this set is a human donor in good health. Some clones in this sample may be carry-over from other donors' samples.

The genes are TRBV9 and TRBJ1-5; D not resolved. This CDR3 spans 16 amino acids. V lost 4 bases and J lost 2, with 16 bases in between. The germline V gene encodes CDR1 SGDLS and CDR2 YYNGEE. CDR3 sequence: CASSLTVDYGNQPQHF. The CDR3 nucleotides are TGTGCCAGCAGCCTAACGGTAGACTATGGCAATCAGCCCCAGCATTTT.

The chain links TRBV19 to TRBJ2-1; TRBD2 matches 9 bases. CDR3 length: 15 amino acids. Germline V lookup: CDR1 LNHDA, CDR2 SQIVND (reference sequence). Unmatched junction bases numbered 5, after V lost 6 bases and J lost 2 bases. DNA of the CDR3: TGTGCCAGTAGAAATAGCGGGGGCCCCTACAATGAGCAGTTCTTC. Translating gives CASRNSGGPYNEQFF.

This chain links TRBV30 with TRBJ1-2; 11 nucleotides align to TRBD1. V trimming: 4 bases; J trimming: 5 bases; junction bases outside the gene matches: 12. Looked up from germline, CDR1 is GTSNPN and CDR2 is SVGIG (reference sequence). CDR3 length equals 16 residues. CDR3: CAWIKTSGQGEYGYTF. CDR3 DNA: TGTGCCTGGATTAAGACTTCGGGACAGGGGGAATATGGCTACACCTTC.

This chain joins TRBV7-9 and TRBJ1-4; TRBD1 might be the D (6 bases). CDR1 SEHNR and CDR2 FQNEAQ come from the germline V gene (reference sequence). The CDR3 sequence is 11 residues long. Trimming left V 1 base short and J 14 bases short, with 8 bases between. In DNA, the CDR3 is TGTGCCAGCAGCTTAGAGGACAGCCTGTTTTTT. Translating it yields CASSLEDSLFF. Supplemented by reference TRBV7-9 and TRBJ1-4, the full variable domain reads DTGVSQNPRHKITKRGQNVTFRCDPISEHNRLYWYRQTLGQGPEFLTYFQNEAQLEKSRLLSDRFSAERPKGSFSTLEIQRTEQGDSAMYLCASSLEDSLFFGSGTQLSVL.

This chain links TRBV7-3 with TRBJ2-5; D gene ambiguous. With 1 base removed from V and 3 bases from J, the gap between germline ends came to 9 bases. The CDR3 spans 14 residues. Per the germline V gene, CDR1 is SGHTA and CDR2 is FQGTGA. In DNA form, the CDR3 reads TGTGCCAGCAGCTTAAGCGGAGAAAAAGAGACCCAGTACTTC. Residues: CASSLSGEKETQYF.

This chain links TRBV2 with TRBJ1-2, with D possibly matching TRBD1 (6 bases). V gave up 8 bases and J gave up 0 bases, with 13 bases separating them. The CDR3 totals 14 residues. In germline, CDR1 is SNHLY, CDR2 FYNNEI. Here the CDR3 DNA reads TGTGCCAGCCCTCAGGGGCTCTCTAACTATGGCTACACCTTC. This translates into CASPQGLSNYGYTF.

This clone has just a few counts. The same CDR3 is also encoded by other DNA sequences in this sample. V usage is TRBV2 and J usage is TRBJ1-1; D is unclear. Germline CDR1 reads SNHLY; CDR2 reads FYNNEI. This CDR3 is 13 amino acids long. Deletions cut 4 bases from V and 2 bases from J, with 8 bases between. CDR3 region: CASSVGLNTEAFF. In DNA, the CDR3 is TGTGCCAGCAGTGTTGGGCTAAACACTGAAGCTTTCTTT.

The rearrangement links TRBV27 to TRBJ1-4; 10 bases match TRBD1. This CDR3 has 14 amino acids. Germline lookup yields CDR1 MNHEY and CDR2 SMNVEV (reference sequence). V gave up 6 bases and J gave up 8 bases; unmatched junction bases: 6. The CDR3 DNA reads as TGTGCCAGCAGGCAACCGGGACAGGGGGAAAAACTGTTTTTT. It specifies CASRQPGQGEKLFF.

V usage is TRBV7-2 and J usage is TRBJ1-6; D might be TRBD1 (5 bases). The CDR3 covers 14 residues. Germline V gene lookup returns CDR1 SGHTA and CDR2 FQGNSA. V gave up 4 bases and J gave up 7 bases, with 11 bases separating them. In nucleotides, the CDR3 is TGTGCCAGCAGCTCGGGACGGGGGAATTCACCCCTCCACTTT. Amino acids: CASSSGRGNSPLHF.

The chain couples TRBV7-9 to TRBJ1-5; possible D gene TRBD1, 6 bases. The CDR3 is 13 residues long. The ends were cut back, 7 bases at V and 3 bases at J, with 10 bases in the middle. Germline V gene lookup returns CDR1 SEHNR and CDR2 FQNEAQ (reference sequence). This CDR3 is CASTEGDNQPQHF. The CDR3 nucleotides are TGTGCCAGCACCGAGGGGGACAATCAGCCCCAGCATTTT.

This clone has just a few counts. This chain connects TRBV9 to TRBJ2-3, with 9 positions matching TRBD2. Germline V gene sequence: CDR1 SGDLS, CDR2 YYNGEE. The V gene end was trimmed by 4 bases and the J gene end by 3 bases; junction bases not matched to a gene: 15. CDR3 length equals 18 residues. CDR3 region: CASSTGEGGRARTDTQYF. CDR3 DNA sequence: TGTGCCAGCAGCACTGGGGAGGGCGGGAGGGCCCGAACAGATACGCAGTATTTT.

This chain joins TRBV30 and TRBJ2-1; possibly TRBD2 for D (5 bases). Germline CDR1 is GTSNPN and CDR2 is SVGIG (reference sequence). The germline V and J ends were trimmed by 0 bases and 7 bases, with 16 bases remaining between them. The CDR3 loop spans 15 amino acids. Here the CDR3 DNA reads TGTGCCTGGAGTGTCGGAGCGGCGGCGAGAAATGAGCAGTTCTTC. This gives the protein CAWSVGAAARNEQFF.

The genes are TRBV5-3 and TRBJ2-5; 8 positions match TRBD2. TRBV5-3 belongs to the ORF category, with a function that is uncertain. CDR3 size: 16 residues. V was clipped by 0 bases and J by 2 bases; unmatched bases: 6. CDR3 bases: TGTGCCAGAAGCTTGGAGGGGTTAGCGGGGCAAGAGACCCAGTACTTC. It is translated as CARSLEGLAGQETQYF.

The sample holds one count of this clone. The chain carries TRBV7-2 and TRBJ2-1, with D hard to call. Germline CDR1 reads SGHTA; CDR2 reads FQGNSA. The length of the CDR3 is 11 residues. Between the trimmed V and J ends, which lost 1 base and 9 bases, there was a span of 4 bases. The CDR3 DNA sequence: TGTGCCAGCAGCTTAGTGGCTGAGCAGTTCTTC. Its protein is CASSLVAEQFF. Full variable domain (rest looked up from reference TRBV7-2 and TRBJ2-1): GAGVSQSPSNKVTEKGKDVELRCDPISGHTALYWYRQSLGQGLEFLIYFQGNSAPDKSGLPSDRFSAERTGGSVSTLTIQRTQQEDSAVYLCASSLVAEQFFGPGTRLTVL.

The chain is built from TRBV5-4 and TRBJ2-2; possibly TRBD2 for D (5 bases). This CDR3 comprises 13 residues. Germline values: CDR1 SGHNT, CDR2 YYREEE (reference sequence). Trimming shortened V by 1 base and J by 8 bases, and 9 bases separated the two germline ends. CDR3: CASSLSGSGELFF. CDR3 DNA: TGTGCCAGCAGCTTGAGTGGGAGTGGGGAGCTGTTTTTT. The variable domain in full, completed from reference TRBV5-4 and TRBJ2-2, reads ETGVTQSPTHLIKTRGQQVTLRCSSQSGHNTVSWYQQALGQGPQFIFQYYREEENGRGNFPPRFSGLQFPNYSSELNVNALELDDSALYLCASSLSGSGELFFGEGSRLTVL.

The chain links TRBV29-1 to TRBJ2-1; 9 nucleotides agree with TRBD2. Trimming cost V 4 bases and J 0 bases; bases outside gene matches: 10. The CDR3 spans 17 residues. Germline CDR1 and CDR2: SQVTM and ANQGSEA. The CDR3: CSVVRRGGGSSYNEQFF. The CDR3 coding sequence is TGCAGCGTTGTTCGGCGGGGGGGCGGTAGCTCCTACAATGAGCAGTTCTTC.

The V and J genes are TRBV6-6 and TRBJ1-5; D is undetermined. Germline V gene sequence: CDR1 MNHNY, CDR2 SVGAGI (reference sequence). Between the trimmed V and J ends, which lost 6 bases and 0 bases, there was a span of 12 bases. This CDR3 is 15 amino acids long. In DNA form, the CDR3 reads TGTGCCAGCAGACCAGACACCTATAGCAATCAGCCCCAGCATTTT. Translating it yields CASRPDTYSNQPQHF.

In this sample, this clone turned up once. This chain uses TRBV29-1 with TRBJ2-7; D not resolved. The germline V gene encodes CDR1 SQVTM and CDR2 ANQGSEA. CDR3 length: 11 amino acids. The ends were cut back, 0 bases at V and 5 bases at J, with 5 bases in the middle. The CDR3 region has the DNA TGCAGCGTTGAAGATCAGGACGAGCAGTACTTC. This sequence encodes CSVEDQDEQYF.

This chain uses TRBV5-1 with TRBJ2-1; D might be TRBD2 (6 bases). CDR1 and CDR2 (germline): SGHRS, YFSETQ. The V gene lost 1 base and the J gene lost 5 bases, with 13 bases spanning the gap. The CDR3 consists of 15 residues. CDR3 amino acids: CASSLSVADDNEQFF. Written as DNA, the CDR3 is TGCGCCAGCAGCTTGTCTGTAGCGGACGACAATGAGCAGTTCTTC.

The CDR3 reads CASSHLRQGQETQYF. Here the CDR3 DNA reads TGCGCCAGCAGCCATCTCCGACAGGGCCAAGAGACCCAGTACTTC. The V call is TRBV4-1, the J call TRBJ2-5; 7 nucleotides match TRBD1. V gave up 3 bases and J gave up 1 base; unmatched junction bases: 5. The CDR3 consists of 15 residues. Germline CDR1 and CDR2: MGHRA and YSYEKL.

The chain carries TRBV4-2 and TRBJ2-7, with D possibly matching TRBD1 (6 bases). The V end was cut by 2 bases, the J end by 2 bases, with 13 bases between. Germline values: CDR1 LGHNA, CDR2 YNFKEQ. The CDR3 has 15 amino acids. The CDR3 protein is CASSQPDEGAYEQYF. In nucleotides, the CDR3 is TGTGCCAGCAGCCAACCGGACGAGGGGGCCTACGAGCAGTACTTC.